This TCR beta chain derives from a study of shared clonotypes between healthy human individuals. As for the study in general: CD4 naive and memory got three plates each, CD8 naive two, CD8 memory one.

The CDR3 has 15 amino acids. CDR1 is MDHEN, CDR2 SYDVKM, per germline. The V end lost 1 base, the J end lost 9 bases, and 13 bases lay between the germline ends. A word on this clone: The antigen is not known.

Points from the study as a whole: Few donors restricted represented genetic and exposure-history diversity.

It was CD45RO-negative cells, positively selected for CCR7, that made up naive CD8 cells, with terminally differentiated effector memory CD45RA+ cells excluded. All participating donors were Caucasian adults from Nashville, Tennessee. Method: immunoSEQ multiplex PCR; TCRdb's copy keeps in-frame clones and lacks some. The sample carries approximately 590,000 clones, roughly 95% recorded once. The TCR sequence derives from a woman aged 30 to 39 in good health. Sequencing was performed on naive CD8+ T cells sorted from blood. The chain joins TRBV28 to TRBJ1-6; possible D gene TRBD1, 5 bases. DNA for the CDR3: TGTGCCAGCAGTTTATTTCCAGGGATCGGTTCACCCCTCCACTTT. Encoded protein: CASSLFPGIGSPLHF.